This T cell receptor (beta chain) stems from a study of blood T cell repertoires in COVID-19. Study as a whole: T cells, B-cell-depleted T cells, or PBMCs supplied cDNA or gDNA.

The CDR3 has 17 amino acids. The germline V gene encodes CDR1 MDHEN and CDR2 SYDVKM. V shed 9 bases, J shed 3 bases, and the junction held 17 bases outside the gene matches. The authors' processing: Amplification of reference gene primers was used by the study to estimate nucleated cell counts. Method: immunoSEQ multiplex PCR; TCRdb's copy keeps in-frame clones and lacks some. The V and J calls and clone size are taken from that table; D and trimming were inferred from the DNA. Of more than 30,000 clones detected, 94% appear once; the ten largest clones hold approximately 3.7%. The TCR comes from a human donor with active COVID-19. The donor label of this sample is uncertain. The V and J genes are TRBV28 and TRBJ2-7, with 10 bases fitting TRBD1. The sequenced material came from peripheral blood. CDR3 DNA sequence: TGTGCCAGTAACCCAAGCGATCCGGGACAGGGGATCTACGAGCAGTACTTC. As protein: CASNPSDPGQGIYEQYF.